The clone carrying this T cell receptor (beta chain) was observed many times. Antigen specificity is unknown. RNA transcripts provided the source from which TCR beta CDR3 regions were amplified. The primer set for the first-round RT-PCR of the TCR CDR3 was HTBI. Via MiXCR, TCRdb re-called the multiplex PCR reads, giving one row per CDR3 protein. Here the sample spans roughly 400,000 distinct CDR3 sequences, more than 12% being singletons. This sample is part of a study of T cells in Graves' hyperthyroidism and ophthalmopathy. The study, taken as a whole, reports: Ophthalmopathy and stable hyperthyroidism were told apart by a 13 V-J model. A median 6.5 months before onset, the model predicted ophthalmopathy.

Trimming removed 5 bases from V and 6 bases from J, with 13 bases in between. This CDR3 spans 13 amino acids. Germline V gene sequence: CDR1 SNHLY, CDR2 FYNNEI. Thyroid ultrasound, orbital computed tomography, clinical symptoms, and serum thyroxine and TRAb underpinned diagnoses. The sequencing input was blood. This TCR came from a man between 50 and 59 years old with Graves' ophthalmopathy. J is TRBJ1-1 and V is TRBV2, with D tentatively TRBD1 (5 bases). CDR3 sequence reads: CASSLTGVAEAFF. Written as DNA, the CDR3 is TGTGCCAGCAGTCTCACGGGGGTGGCTGAAGCTTTCTTT.